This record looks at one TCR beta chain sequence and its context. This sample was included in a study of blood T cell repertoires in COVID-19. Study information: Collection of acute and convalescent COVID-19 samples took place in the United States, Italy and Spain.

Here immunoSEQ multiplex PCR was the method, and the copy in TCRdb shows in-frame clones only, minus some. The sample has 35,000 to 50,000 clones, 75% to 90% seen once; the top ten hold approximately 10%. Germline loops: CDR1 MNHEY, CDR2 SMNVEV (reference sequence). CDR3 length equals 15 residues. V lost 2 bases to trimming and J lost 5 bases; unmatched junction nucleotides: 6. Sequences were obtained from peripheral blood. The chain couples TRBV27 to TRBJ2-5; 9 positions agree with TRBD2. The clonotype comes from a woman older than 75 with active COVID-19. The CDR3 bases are TGTGCCAGCAGTTTACGGCGGGGGGGCCTTGAGACCCAGTACTTC. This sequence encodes CASSLRRGGLETQYF.